A single sample gave rise to the 3 T cell receptor beta chains below, sequenced in a study of cytomegalovirus exposure and HLA in healthy donors. Vbeta (60) and Jbeta (13) primers were used in the PCR. TCRdb keeps only in-frame clones here, not all; method: immunoSEQ multiplex PCR. The sample lists around 90,000 clones, 85% occurring once. Sequenced input: PBMCs. These receptors originate from a middle-aged man in good health and CMV-seropositive.

The rearrangement joins TRBV11-2 to TRBJ2-5; 7 bases map to TRBD1. After removal of 5 bases from V and 5 bases from J, the junction contained 17 bases not matched to a gene. The CDR3 totals 17 residues. From germline, CDR1 is SGHAT and CDR2 FQNNGV. The CDR3: CASSPGLGQGVGETQYF. In DNA, the CDR3 is TGTGCCAGCAGCCCCGGACTTGGGCAGGGGGTAGGGGAGACCCAGTACTTC.

J is TRBJ1-3 and V is TRBV5-1, with unresolved D. V lost 6 bases to trimming and J lost 3 bases, with 10 bases between them. The CDR3 spans 13 residues. CDR1 is SGHRS and CDR2 is YFSETQ in the germline V gene. As DNA, the CDR3 is TGCGCCAGCACCTCACCGGGTGGAAACACCATATATTTT. This codes for CASTSPGGNTIYF.

The chain has TRBV29-1 and TRBJ2-5; no clear D gene. CDR3 length: 12 residues. V shed 3 bases and J shed 2 bases, with 7 bases lying between them. Germline CDR1 and CDR2: SQVTM and ANQGSEA. DNA of the CDR3: TGCAGCGTTGATTTCCAGCAAGAGACCCAGTACTTC. As protein: CSVDFQQETQYF.